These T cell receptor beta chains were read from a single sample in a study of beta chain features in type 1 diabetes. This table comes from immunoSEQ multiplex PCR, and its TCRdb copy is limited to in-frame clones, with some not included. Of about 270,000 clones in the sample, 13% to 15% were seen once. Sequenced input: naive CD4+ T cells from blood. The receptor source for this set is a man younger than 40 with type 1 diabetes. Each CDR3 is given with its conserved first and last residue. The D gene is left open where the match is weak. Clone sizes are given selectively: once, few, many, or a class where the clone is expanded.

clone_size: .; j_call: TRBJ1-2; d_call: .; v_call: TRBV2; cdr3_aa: CASSSRQAKFYGYTF; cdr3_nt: TGTGCCAGCAGTTCTAGACAGGCCAAGTTCTATGGCTACACCTTC
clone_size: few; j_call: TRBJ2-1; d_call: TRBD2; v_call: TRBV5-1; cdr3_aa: CASSVTSGSSYNEQFF; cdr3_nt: TGCGCCAGCAGCGTCACTAGCGGGAGCTCCTACAATGAGCAGTTCTTC
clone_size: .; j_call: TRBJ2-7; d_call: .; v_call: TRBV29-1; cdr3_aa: CSAGQSYEQYF; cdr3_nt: TGCAGCGCAGGGCAGTCCTACGAGCAGTACTTC
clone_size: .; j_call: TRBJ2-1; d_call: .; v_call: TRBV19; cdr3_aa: CASTPTSRNEQFF; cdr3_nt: TGTGCCAGTACCCCAACTAGTCGGAATGAGCAGTTCTTC
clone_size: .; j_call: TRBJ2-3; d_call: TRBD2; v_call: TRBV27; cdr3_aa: CASSLGVAGGPYVDTQYF; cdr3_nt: TGTGCCAGCAGTCTAGGGGTAGCGGGAGGGCCGTATGTAGATACGCAGTATTTT
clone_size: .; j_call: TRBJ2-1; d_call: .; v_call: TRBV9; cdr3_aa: CASSVGPGVYNEQFF; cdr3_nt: TGTGCCAGCAGCGTAGGGCCGGGAGTTTACAATGAGCAGTTCTTC
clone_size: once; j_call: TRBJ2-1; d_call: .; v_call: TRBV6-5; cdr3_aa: CASSYSSAPYNEQFF; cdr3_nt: TGTGCCAGCAGTTACTCGAGCGCCCCCTACAATGAGCAGTTCTTC
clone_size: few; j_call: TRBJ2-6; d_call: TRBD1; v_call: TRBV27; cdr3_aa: CASYAPGQDDSGANVLTF; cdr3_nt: TGTGCCAGCTATGCGCCGGGACAGGACGATTCTGGGGCCAACGTCCTGACTTTC
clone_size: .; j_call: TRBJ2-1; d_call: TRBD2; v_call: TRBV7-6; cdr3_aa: CASSPARGSGRVLDEQFF; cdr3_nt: TGTGCCAGCAGCCCGGCGAGAGGTAGCGGGAGAGTGTTAGATGAGCAGTTCTTC
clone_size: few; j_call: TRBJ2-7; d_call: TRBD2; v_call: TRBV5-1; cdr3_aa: CASSPHRGGSLVYEQYF; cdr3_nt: TGCGCCAGCAGCCCCCACCGCGGGGGGAGTCTCGTCTACGAGCAGTACTTC
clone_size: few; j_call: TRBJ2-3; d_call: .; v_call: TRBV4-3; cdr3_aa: CASSHQAQNTDTQYF; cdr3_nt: TGCGCCAGCAGCCATCAAGCGCAGAACACAGATACGCAGTATTTT
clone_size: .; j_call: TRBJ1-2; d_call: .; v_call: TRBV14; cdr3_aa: CASSHRSNYGYTF; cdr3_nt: TGTGCCAGCAGCCACCGGAGTAACTATGGCTACACCTTC
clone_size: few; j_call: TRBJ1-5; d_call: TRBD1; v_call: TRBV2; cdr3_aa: CASTTSGQGRGQPQHF; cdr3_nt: TGTGCCAGCACTACGTCGGGACAGGGGAGAGGACAGCCCCAGCATTTT
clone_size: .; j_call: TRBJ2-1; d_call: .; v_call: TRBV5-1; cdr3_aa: CASSLALGQYNEQFF; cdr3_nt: TGCGCCAGCAGCTTGGCCCTTGGACAGTACAATGAGCAGTTCTTC
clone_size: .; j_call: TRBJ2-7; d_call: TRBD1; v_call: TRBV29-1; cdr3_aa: CSVEDHQDRGAYEQYF; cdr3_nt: TGCAGCGTTGAAGATCATCAGGACAGGGGGGCCTACGAGCAGTACTTC
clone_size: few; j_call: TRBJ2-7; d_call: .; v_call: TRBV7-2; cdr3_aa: CASSLSAGINYEQYF; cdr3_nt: TGTGCCAGCAGCTTATCGGCGGGAATTAACTACGAGCAGTACTTC
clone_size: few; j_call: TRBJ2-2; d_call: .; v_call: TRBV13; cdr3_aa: CASSLRLNTGELFF; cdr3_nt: TGTGCCAGCAGCTTGCGGCTGAACACCGGGGAGCTGTTTTTT
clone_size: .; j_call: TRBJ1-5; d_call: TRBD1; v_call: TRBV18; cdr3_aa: CASSPTGQGSNQPQHF; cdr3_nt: TGTGCCAGCTCACCTACGGGACAGGGGAGCAATCAGCCCCAGCATTTT
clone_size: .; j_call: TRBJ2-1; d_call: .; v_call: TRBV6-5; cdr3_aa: CASSWKGTGYNEQFF; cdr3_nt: TGTGCCAGCAGTTGGAAGGGAACGGGGTACAATGAGCAGTTCTTC
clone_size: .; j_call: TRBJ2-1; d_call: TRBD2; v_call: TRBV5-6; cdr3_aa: CASSSPGLDRNEQFF; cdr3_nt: TGTGCCAGCAGCTCGCCGGGACTAGATCGCAATGAGCAGTTCTTC
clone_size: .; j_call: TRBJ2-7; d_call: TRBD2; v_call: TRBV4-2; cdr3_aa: CASSQVAGTSGRNPYEQYF; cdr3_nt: TGTGCCAGCAGCCAAGTTGCCGGGACTAGCGGGAGAAACCCCTACGAGCAGTACTTC
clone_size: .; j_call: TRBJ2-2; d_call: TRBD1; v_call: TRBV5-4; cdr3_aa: CASSIDRENTGELFF; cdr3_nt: TGTGCCAGCAGCATAGACAGGGAGAACACCGGGGAGCTGTTTTTT
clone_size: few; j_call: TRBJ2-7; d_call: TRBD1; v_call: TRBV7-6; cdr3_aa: CASSSETGAGMEQYF; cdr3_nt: TGTGCCAGCAGCTCTGAGACAGGGGCGGGTATGGAGCAGTACTTC
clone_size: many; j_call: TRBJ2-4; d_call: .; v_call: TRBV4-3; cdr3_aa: CASSQLRDTDQYF; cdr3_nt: TGCGCCAGCAGCCAGCTCCGGGACACGGACCAGTACTTC
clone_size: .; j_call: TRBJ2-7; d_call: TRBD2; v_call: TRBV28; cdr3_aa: CASSLGRVLYEQYF; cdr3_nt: TGTGCCAGCAGTTTGGGGAGGGTTCTCTACGAGCAGTACTTC
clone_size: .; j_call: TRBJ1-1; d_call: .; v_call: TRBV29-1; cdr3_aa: CSVVAMNTEAFF; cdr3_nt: TGCAGCGTTGTGGCAATGAACACTGAAGCTTTCTTT
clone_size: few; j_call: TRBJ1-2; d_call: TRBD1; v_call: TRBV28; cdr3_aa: CASSLPPGQGGGYTF; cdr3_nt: TGTGCCAGCAGTTTACCTCCGGGACAGGGCGGCGGCTACACCTTC
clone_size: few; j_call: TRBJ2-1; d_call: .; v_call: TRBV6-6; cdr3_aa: CASSYSGSSYNEQFF; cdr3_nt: TGTGCCAGCAGTTACAGCGGAAGCTCCTACAATGAGCAGTTCTTC
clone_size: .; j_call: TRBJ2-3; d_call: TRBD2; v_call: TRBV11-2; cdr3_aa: CASSRLAGNTDTQYF; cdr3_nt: TGTGCCAGCAGCCGACTAGCGGGAAACACAGATACGCAGTATTTT
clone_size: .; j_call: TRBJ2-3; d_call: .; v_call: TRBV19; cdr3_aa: CASSSGTSTDTQYF; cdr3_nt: TGTGCCAGTAGTAGCGGGACTAGCACAGATACGCAGTATTTT
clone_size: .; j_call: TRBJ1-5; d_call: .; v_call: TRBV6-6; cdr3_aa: CASSSPGAGQPQHF; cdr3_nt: TGTGCCAGCAGTTCCCCAGGGGCCGGTCAGCCCCAGCATTTT
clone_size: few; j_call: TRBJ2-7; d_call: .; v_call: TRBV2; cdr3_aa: CASSLTSTYEQYF; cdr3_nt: TGTGCCAGCAGTCTTACTAGTACCTACGAGCAGTACTTC
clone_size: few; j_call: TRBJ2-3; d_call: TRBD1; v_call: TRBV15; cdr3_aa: CATSRGTGRTDTQYF; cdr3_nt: TGTGCCACCAGCAGAGGGACAGGTCGCACAGATACGCAGTATTTT
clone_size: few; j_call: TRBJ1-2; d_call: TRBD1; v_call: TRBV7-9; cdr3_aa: CASSLQTGNYGYTF; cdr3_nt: TGTGCCAGCAGCCTTCAGACAGGGAACTATGGCTACACCTTC
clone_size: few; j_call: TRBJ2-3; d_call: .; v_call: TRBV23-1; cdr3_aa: CASSQWGASDTQYF; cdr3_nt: TGCGCCAGCAGTCAATGGGGAGCCTCAGATACGCAGTATTTT
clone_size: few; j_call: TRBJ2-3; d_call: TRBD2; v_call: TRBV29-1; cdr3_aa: CSVEKLAGEWDTQYF; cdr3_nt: TGCAGCGTTGAGAAACTAGCGGGAGAGTGGGATACGCAGTATTTT
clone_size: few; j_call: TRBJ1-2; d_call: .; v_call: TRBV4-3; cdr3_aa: CASSHTGTQSPNYGYTF; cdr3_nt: TGCGCCAGCAGCCATACCGGGACTCAAAGCCCTAACTATGGCTACACCTTC
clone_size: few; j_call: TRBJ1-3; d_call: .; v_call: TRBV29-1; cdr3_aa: CSVRPSGGNTIYF; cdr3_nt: TGCAGCGTTAGGCCCTCAGGGGGAAACACCATATATTTT
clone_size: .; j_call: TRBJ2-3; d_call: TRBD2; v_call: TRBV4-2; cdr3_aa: CASSQDPGLAGTDTQYF; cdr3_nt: TGTGCCAGCAGCCAAGATCCGGGACTAGCGGGGACAGATACGCAGTATTTT
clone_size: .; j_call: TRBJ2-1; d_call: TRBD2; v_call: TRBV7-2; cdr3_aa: CASSRTSGTTYNEQFF; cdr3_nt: TGTGCCAGCAGCCGTACTAGCGGGACAACTTACAATGAGCAGTTCTTC
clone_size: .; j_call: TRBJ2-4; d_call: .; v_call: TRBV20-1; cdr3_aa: CSRLVRNIQYF; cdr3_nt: TGCAGTCGACTAGTCAGAAACATTCAGTACTTC
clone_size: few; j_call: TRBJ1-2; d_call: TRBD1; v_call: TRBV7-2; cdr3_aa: CASSYSQGEGYTF; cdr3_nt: TGTGCCAGCAGCTACTCACAGGGGGAAGGCTACACCTTC
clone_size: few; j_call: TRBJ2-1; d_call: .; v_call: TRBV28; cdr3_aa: CASSLSQSMEFF; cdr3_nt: TGTGCCAGCAGTTTATCACAATCGATGGAGTTCTTC
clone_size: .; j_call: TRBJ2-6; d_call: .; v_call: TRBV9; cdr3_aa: CASSPRLYSGANVLTF; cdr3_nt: TGTGCCAGCAGCCCCAGACTGTACTCTGGGGCCAACGTCCTGACTTTC
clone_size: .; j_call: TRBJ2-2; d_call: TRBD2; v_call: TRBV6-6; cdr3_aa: CASRNPSGSPTGELFF; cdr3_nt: TGTGCCAGCAGGAACCCTAGCGGGAGCCCCACCGGGGAGCTGTTTTTT
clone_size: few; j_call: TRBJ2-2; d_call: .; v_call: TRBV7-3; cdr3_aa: CASSLTYSGELFF; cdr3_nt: TGTGCCAGCAGCTTAACGTATTCCGGGGAGCTGTTTTTT
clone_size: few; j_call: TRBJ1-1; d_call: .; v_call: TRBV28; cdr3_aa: CASSTRVDNTEAFF; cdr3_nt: TGTGCCAGCAGTACCAGGGTAGATAACACTGAAGCTTTCTTT
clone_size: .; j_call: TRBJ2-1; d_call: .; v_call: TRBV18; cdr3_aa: CASSPERGREFF; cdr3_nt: TGTGCCAGCTCACCAGAAAGGGGGAGAGAGTTCTTC
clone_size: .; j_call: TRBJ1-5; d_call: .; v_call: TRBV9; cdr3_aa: CASSVSGGSNQPQHF; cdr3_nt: TGTGCCAGCAGCGTATCTGGGGGCTCCAATCAGCCCCAGCATTTT